Below are 13 T cell receptor beta chains sequenced from a single sample in a study of Ad26.COV2.S vaccination and SARS-CoV-2 variants. Sequencing was performed with immunoSEQ multiplex PCR; in TCRdb, only in-frame clones are kept and a portion is missing. The table shows 300,000 to 450,000 clones, with under 95% occurring only once. The specimen was peripheral blood, collected after recovery from COVID-19. These receptors all stem from a human donor who had recovered from COVID-19.

The chain employs TRBV9 and TRBJ2-4; the D gene is possibly TRBD1 (6 bases). This CDR3 is built from 19 residues. Germline lookup yields CDR1 SGDLS and CDR2 YYNGEE. V was pared by 0 bases and J by 1 base, with 20 bases between. The CDR3 nucleotides are TGTGCCAGCAGCGTAGCCAATACTTCAGGGGTCCTGGCCAAAAACATTCAGTACTTC. It yields the protein CASSVANTSGVLAKNIQYF.

The rearrangement uses TRBV6-5 and TRBJ1-1, with 8 nucleotides matching TRBD1. The CDR3 length is 15 residues. Germline V gene data show CDR1 as MNHEY and CDR2 as SVGAGI. The trim removed 6 bases at V and 1 base at J, leaving 7 bases unmatched. The CDR3 sequence: CASRSTGVGNTEAFF. CDR3 nucleotide sequence: TGTGCCAGCAGGTCGACAGGGGTCGGGAACACTGAAGCTTTCTTT.

V usage is TRBV23-1 and J usage is TRBJ1-6, with TRBD1 as a possible D gene (5 bases). TRBV23-1 is an open reading frame whose function is uncertain. The CDR3 length is 15 residues. The V end lost 0 bases, the J end lost 6 bases, and 9 bases lay between the germline ends. In DNA form, the CDR3 reads TGCGCCAGCAGTCAATCGGGGGGGTTTAATTCACCCCTCCACTTT. This translates into CASSQSGGFNSPLHF.

The V and J genes are TRBV5-1 and TRBJ1-3; 7 positions match TRBD1. Losses at the gene ends were 5 bases for V and 7 bases for J; bases not matched to a gene: 6. The CDR3 has 13 residues. In germline, CDR1 is SGHRS, CDR2 YFSETQ. This CDR3 reads CASREGGMNTIYF. The CDR3 bases are TGCGCCAGCAGAGAAGGGGGCATGAACACCATATATTTT.

The chain uses TRBV11-2 and TRBJ2-1, with D perhaps TRBD1 (5 bases). V was cut by 1 base and J by 6 bases, with 10 bases left in between. Per germline, CDR1 SGHAT and CDR2 FQNNGV. This CDR3 has 14 amino acids. CDR3 region: CASSLGVGANEQFF. The DNA of the CDR3 is TGTGCCAGCAGCTTAGGGGTAGGGGCCAATGAGCAGTTCTTC.

V gene TRBV7-6 combines with J gene TRBJ2-7; 7 nucleotides match TRBD1. Trimming cost V 4 bases and J 2 bases; bases outside gene matches: 5. The CDR3 runs to 14 residues. Germline values: CDR1 SGHVS, CDR2 FNYEAQ. The CDR3 reads CASSSRTGAYEQYF. The DNA for the CDR3 is TGTGCCAGCAGCTCAAGGACAGGAGCCTACGAGCAGTACTTC.

The rearrangement links TRBV9 to TRBJ2-2, with 8 bases lining up with TRBD2. The germline CDR1 and CDR2 sequences are SGDLS and YYNGEE. V dropped 6 bases and J dropped 5; count of bases not matched to a gene: 6. CDR3 size: 14 residues. The chain's CDR3 is CASTGGEWTGELFF. Here the CDR3 DNA reads TGTGCCAGCACCGGGGGGGAGTGGACCGGGGAGCTGTTTTTT.

The chain links TRBV5-1 to TRBJ1-2, with D maybe TRBD1 (6 bases). The CDR3 loop spans 13 amino acids. Germline V gene lookup returns CDR1 SGHRS and CDR2 YFSETQ. Trimming left V 0 bases short and J 6 bases short, with 9 bases between. For the CDR3, the DNA is TGCGCCAGCAGCTTGGCCGAGGGGGATGGCTACACCTTC. Translating gives CASSLAEGDGYTF.

This clone has more than one count but fewer than ten. The chain couples TRBV6-5 to TRBJ1-1, with TRBD1 matching 8 bases. Germline trimming cut 7 bases from V and 5 bases from J; bases unmatched to any gene: 9. The CDR3 has 14 amino acids. The germline gives CDR1 MNHEY, CDR2 SVGAGI. For the CDR3, the DNA is TGTGCCAGCACCACCACAGGGGGTAAGACTGAAGCTTTCTTT. Residues: CASTTTGGKTEAFF.

V and J are TRBV11-2 and TRBJ2-1, with 7 bases that match TRBD1. The trim removed 5 bases at V and 2 bases at J, leaving 3 bases unmatched. Germline V CDR1 and CDR2: SGHAT, FQNNGV. This CDR3 contains 14 residues. CDR3 sequence reads: CASSPTGTYNEQFF. CDR3 nucleotide sequence: TGTGCCAGCAGCCCGACAGGGACCTACAATGAGCAGTTCTTC.

The rearrangement links TRBV2 to TRBJ2-2, with 8 bases that match TRBD1. Germline V CDR1 and CDR2: SNHLY, FYNNEI. The CDR3 is 16 residues long. V was pared by 7 bases and J by 10 bases, with 17 bases of the junction left unmatched. CDR3 sequence (DNA): TGTGCCAGCACCTGGACAGGGAGAGCCGAGGGCGAGGAGCTGTTTTTT. This translates into CASTWTGRAEGEELFF.

The J gene is TRBJ2-7, the V gene TRBV7-9; 8 bases are shared with TRBD1. After removal of 5 bases from V and 0 bases from J, the junction contained 9 bases not matched to a gene. The CDR3 is made up of 16 amino acids. Germline-derived CDR1 and CDR2 are SEHNR and FQNEAQ (reference sequence). The CDR3 protein is CASSTPRGPNSYEQYF. The CDR3 DNA reads TGTGCCAGCAGCACCCCCAGGGGGCCAAACTCCTACGAGCAGTACTTC.

The chain joins TRBV6-5 to TRBJ2-6, with a possible D match to TRBD1 (6 bases). V was clipped by 1 base and J by 3 bases, with 10 bases between them. The germline gives CDR1 MNHEY, CDR2 SVGAGI. There are 16 residues in the CDR3. CDR3 coding DNA: TGTGCCAGCAGTTACTTTGGGGGCGGTGGGGCCAACGTCCTGACTTTC. This sequence encodes CASSYFGGGGANVLTF.